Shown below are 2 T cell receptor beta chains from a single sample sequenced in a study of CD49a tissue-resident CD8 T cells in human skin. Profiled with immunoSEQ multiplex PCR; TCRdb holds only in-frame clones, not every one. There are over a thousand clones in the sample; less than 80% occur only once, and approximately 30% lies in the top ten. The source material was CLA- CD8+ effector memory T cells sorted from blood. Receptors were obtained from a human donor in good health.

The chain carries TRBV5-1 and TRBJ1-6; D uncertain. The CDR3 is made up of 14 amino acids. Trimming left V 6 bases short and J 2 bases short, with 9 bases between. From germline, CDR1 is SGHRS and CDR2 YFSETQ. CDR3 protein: CASMGGTYNSPLHF. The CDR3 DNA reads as TGCGCCAGCATGGGAGGGACCTATAATTCACCCCTCCACTTT. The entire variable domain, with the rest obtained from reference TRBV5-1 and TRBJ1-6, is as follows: KAGVTQTPRYLIKTRGQQVTLSCSPISGHRSVSWYQQTPGQGLQFLFEYFSETQRNKGNFPGRFSGRQFSNSRSEMNVSTLELGDSALYLCASMGGTYNSPLHFGNGTRLTVT.

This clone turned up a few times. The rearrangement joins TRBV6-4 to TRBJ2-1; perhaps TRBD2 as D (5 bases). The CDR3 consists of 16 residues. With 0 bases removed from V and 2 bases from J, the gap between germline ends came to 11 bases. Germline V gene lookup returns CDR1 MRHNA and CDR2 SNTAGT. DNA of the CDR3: TGTGCCAGCAGTGACTCAGGCAGCGGAGCCTACAATGAGCAGTTCTTC. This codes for CASSDSGSGAYNEQFF.